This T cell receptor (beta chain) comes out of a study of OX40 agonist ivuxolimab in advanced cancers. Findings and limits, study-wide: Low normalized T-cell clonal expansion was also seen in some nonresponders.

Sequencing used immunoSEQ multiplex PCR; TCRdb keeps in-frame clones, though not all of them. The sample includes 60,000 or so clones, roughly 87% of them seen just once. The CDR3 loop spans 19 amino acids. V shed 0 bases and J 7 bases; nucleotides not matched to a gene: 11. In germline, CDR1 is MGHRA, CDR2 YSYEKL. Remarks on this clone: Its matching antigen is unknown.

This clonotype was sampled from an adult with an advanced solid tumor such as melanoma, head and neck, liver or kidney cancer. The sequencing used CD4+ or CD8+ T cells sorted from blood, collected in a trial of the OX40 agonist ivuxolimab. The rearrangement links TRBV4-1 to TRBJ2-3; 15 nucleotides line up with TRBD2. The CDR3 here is CASSQEPPRTSGRGNTQYF. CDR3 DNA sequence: TGCGCCAGCAGCCAAGAACCCCCCCGGACTAGCGGGAGGGGGAATACGCAGTATTTT.